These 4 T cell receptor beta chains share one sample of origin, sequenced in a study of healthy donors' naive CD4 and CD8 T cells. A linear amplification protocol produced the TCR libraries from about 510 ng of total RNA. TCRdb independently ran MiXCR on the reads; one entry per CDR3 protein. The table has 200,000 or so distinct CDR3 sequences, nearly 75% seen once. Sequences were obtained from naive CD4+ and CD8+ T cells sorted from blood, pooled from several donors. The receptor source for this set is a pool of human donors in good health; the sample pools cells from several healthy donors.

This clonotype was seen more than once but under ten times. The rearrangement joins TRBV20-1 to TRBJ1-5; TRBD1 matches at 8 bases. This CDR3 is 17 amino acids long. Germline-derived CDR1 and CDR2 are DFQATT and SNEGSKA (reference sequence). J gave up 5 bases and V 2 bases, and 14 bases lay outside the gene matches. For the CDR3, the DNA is TGCAGTGCTAGAAACCCCCGGGAGGACAGGGCTTATCAGCCCCAGCATTTT. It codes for CSARNPREDRAYQPQHF.

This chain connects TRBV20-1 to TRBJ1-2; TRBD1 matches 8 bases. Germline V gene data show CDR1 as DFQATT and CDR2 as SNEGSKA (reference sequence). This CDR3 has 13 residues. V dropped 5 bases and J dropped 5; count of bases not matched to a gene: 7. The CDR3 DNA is TGCAGTGCTTACTCGGACAGGGAGTATGGCTACACCTTC. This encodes CSAYSDREYGYTF.

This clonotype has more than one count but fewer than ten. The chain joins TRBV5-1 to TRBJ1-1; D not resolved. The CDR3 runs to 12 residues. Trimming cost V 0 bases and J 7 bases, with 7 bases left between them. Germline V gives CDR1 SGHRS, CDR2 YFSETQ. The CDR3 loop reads CASSLEGYEAFF. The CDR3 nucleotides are TGCGCCAGCAGCTTGGAGGGTTATGAAGCTTTCTTT.

This CDR3 is CASSSLRTGNQPQHF. In DNA form, the CDR3 reads TGTGCCAGCAGTTCTCTTCGGACAGGAAATCAGCCCCAGCATTTT. This chain joins TRBV6-5 and TRBJ1-5; 7 bases match TRBD1. CDR1 and CDR2 (germline): MNHEY, SVGAGI. CDR3 length: 15 amino acids. The V and J ends lost 4 bases and 4 bases, in that order; junction bases with no gene match: 7.